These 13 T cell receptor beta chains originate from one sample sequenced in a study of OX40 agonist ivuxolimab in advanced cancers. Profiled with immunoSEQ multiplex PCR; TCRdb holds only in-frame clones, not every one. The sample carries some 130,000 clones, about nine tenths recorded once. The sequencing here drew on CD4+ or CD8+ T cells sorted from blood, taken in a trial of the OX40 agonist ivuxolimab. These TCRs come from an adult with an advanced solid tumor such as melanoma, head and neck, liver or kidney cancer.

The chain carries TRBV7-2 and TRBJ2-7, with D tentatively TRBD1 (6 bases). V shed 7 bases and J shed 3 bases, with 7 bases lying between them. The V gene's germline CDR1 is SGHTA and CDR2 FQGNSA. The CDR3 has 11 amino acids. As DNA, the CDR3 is TGTGCCAGCAAAGGGGGCTACGAGCAGTACTTC. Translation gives CASKGGYEQYF.

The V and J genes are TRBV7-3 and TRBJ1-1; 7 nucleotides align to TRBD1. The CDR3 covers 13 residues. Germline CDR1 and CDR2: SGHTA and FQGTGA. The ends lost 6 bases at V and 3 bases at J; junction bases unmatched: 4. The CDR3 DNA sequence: TGTGCCAGCAGTCTCGACAGGGACACTGAAGCTTTCTTT. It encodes CASSLDRDTEAFF.

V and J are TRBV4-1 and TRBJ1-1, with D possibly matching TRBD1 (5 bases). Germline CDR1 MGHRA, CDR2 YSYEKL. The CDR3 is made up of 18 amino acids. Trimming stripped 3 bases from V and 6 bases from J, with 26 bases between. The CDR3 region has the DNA TGCGCCAGCAGCCAGGGGACTTCCTTCGGACGCCTCCGGGCTGAAGCTTTCTTT. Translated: CASSQGTSFGRLRAEAFF.

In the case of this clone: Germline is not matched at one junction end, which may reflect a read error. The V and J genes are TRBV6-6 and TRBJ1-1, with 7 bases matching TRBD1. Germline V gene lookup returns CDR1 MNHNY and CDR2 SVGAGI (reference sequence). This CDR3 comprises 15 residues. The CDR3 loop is CAGSSGGSGDTEAFF. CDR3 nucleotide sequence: TGTGCCGGCAGCTCAGGGGGTAGTGGTGACACTGAAGCTTTCTTT.

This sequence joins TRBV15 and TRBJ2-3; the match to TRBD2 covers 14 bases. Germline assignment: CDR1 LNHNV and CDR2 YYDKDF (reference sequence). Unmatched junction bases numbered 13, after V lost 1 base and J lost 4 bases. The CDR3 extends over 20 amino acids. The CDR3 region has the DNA TGTGCCACCAGCAGAGCTATCTCCGGGACTAGCGGGAGAAGAGCAGATACGCAGTATTTT. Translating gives CATSRAISGTSGRRADTQYF. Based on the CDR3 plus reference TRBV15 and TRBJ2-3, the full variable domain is DAMVIQNPRYQVTQFGKPVTLSCSQTLNHNVMYWYQQKSSQAPKLLFHYYDKDFNNEADTPDNFQSRRPNTSFCFLDIRSPGLGDTAMYLCATSRAISGTSGRRADTQYFGPGTRLTVL.

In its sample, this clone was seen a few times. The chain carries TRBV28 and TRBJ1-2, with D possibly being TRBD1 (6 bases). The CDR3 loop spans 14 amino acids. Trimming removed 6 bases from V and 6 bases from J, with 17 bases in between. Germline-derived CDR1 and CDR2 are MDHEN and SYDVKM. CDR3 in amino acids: CASRTTGGADGYTF. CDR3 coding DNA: TGTGCCAGCAGGACGACTGGGGGCGCGGATGGCTACACCTTC.

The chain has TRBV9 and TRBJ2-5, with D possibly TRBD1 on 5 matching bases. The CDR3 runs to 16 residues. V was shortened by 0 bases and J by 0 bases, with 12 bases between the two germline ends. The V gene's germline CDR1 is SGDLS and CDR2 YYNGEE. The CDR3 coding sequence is TGTGCCAGCAGCGTAGATTTAGGGGCGAACCAAGAGACCCAGTACTTC. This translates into CASSVDLGANQETQYF.

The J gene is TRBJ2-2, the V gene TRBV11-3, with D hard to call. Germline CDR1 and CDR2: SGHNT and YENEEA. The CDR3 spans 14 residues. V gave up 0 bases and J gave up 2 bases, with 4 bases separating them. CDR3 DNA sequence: TGTGCCAGCAGCTTAGATGATAACACCGGGGAGCTGTTTTTT. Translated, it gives CASSLDDNTGELFF. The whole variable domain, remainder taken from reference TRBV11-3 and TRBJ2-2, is EAGVVQSPRYKIIEKKQPVAFWCNPISGHNTLYWYLQNLGQGPELLIRYENEEAVDDSQLPKDRFSAERLKGVDSTLKIQPAELGDSAVYLCASSLDDNTGELFFGEGSRLTVL.

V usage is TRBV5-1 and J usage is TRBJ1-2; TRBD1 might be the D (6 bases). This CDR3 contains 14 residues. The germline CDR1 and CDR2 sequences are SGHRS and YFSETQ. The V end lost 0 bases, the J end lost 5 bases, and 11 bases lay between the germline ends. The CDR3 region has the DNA TGCGCCAGCAGCTTGGGAGGGGGACTATATGGCTACACCTTC. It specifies CASSLGGGLYGYTF.

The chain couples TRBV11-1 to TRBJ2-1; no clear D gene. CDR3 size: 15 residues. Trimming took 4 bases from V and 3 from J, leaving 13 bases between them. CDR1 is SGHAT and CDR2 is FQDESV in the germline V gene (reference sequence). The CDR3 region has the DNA TGTGCCAGCAGCTCTTACTCTGGGGACTACAATGAGCAGTTCTTC. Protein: CASSSYSGDYNEQFF.

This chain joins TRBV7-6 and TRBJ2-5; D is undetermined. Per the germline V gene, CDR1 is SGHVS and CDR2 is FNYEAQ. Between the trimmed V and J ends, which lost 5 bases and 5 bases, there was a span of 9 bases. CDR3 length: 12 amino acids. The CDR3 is CASSPNRETQYF. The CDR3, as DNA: TGTGCCAGCAGCCCCAACCGGGAGACCCAGTACTTC.

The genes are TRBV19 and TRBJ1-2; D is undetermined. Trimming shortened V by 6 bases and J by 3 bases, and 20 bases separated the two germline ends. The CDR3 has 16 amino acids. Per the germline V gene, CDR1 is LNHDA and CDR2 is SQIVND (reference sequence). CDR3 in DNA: TGTGCCAGTAGAACGAGCAGCCTACTAAGGGACTATGGCTACACCTTC. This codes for CASRTSSLLRDYGYTF.

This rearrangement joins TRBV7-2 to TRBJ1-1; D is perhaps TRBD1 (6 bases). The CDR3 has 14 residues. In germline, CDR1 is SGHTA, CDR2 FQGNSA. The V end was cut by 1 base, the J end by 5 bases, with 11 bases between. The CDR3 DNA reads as TGTGCCAGCAGCTTAGGCAGGGGAAGAACTGAAGCTTTCTTT. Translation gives CASSLGRGRTEAFF.